Sequencing of this T cell receptor (beta chain) was carried out in a study of shared clonotypes between healthy human individuals. The study's findings and limits: The generation probabilities recorded for non-shared clonotypes fell below those of clonotypes shared by all four donors.

This CDR3 region has 15 residues. Germline values: CDR1 SGHDT, CDR2 YYEEEE. Trimming took 4 bases from V and 9 from J, leaving 21 bases between them. TCRdb's table, derived via immunoSEQ multiplex PCR, lists solely in-frame clones and lacks some. The sample consists of nearly 2 million clones, just under 95% of them appearing once. The naive CD8 subset, CD45RO-negative cells positively selected for CCR7, excluded terminally differentiated effector memory CD45RA+ cells. Note on this clone: Its specificity is not known.

The chain recombines TRBV5-6 with TRBJ2-3; D may be TRBD1 or TRBD2 (5 bases each). This clonotype was sampled from a man aged 18 to 30 in good health. Sample: naive CD8+ T cells sorted from blood. Here the CDR3 reads CASSAVGDLKLTQYF. The CDR3 DNA follows: TGTGCCAGCAGCGCAGTAGGGGACCTCAAGCTGACGCAGTATTTT.